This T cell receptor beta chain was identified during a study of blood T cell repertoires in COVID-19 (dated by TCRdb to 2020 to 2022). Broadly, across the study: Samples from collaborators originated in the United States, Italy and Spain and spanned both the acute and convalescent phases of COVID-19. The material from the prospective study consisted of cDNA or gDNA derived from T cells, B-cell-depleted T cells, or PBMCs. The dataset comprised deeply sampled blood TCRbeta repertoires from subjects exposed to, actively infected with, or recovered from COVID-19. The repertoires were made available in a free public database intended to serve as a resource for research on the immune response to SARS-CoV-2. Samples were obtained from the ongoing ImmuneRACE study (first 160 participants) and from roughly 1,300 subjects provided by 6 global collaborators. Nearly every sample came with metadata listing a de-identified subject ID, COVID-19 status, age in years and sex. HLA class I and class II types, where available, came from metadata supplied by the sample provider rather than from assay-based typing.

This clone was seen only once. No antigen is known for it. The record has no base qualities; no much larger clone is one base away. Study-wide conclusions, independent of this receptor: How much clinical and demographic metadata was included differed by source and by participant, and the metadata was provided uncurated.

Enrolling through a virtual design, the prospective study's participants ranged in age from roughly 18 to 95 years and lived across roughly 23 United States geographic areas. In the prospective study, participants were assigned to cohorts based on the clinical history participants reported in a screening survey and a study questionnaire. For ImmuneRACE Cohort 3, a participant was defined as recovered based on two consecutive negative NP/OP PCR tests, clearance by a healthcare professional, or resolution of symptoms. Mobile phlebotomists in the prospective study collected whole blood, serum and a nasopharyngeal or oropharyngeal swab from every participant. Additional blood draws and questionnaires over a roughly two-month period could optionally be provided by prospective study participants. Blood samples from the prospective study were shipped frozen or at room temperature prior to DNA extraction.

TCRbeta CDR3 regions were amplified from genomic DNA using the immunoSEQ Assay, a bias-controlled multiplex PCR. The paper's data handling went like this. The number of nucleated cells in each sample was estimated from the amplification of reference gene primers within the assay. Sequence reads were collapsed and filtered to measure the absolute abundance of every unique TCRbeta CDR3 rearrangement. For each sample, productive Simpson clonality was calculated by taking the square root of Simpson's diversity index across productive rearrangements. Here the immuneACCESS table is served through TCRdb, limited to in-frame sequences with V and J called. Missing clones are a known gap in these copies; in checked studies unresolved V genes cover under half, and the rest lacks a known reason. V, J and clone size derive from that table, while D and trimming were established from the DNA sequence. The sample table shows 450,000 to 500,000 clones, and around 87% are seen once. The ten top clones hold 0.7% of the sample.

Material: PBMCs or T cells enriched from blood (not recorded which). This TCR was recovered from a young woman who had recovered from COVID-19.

Read as DNA, the sequence is TGTGCCAGCAGTCGGGGAGGAGGGACCGAGGATGGCTACACCTTC. Its protein reads: CASSRGGGTEDGYTF. The chain links TRBV7-9 with TRBJ1-2; TRBD1 might be the D gene, on 5 matching bases. The CDR3 runs 15 residues from the cysteine to the phenylalanine. Left in the record is the CDR3 DNA by itself, 45 bases read in frame from the first base. V gives up 6 bases and J gives up 6 bases, and the segment between their germline ends measures 20 bases. The germline V gene (reference sequence) sets CDR1 to SEHNR and CDR2 to FQNEAQ.